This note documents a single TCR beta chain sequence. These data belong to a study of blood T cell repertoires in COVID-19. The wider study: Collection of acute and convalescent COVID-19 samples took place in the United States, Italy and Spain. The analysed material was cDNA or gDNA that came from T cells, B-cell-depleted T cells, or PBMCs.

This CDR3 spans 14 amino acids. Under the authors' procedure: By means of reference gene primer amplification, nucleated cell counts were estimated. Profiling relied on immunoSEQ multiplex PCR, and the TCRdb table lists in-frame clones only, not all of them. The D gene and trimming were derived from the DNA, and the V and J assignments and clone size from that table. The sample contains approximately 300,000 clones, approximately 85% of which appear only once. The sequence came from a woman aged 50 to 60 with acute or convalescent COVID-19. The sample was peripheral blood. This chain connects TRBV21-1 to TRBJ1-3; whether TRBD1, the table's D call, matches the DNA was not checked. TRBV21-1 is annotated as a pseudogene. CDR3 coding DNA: TGTGCCAGCAGCCCCCGGGACACTGGAAACACCATATATTTT. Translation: CASSPRDTGNTIYF.